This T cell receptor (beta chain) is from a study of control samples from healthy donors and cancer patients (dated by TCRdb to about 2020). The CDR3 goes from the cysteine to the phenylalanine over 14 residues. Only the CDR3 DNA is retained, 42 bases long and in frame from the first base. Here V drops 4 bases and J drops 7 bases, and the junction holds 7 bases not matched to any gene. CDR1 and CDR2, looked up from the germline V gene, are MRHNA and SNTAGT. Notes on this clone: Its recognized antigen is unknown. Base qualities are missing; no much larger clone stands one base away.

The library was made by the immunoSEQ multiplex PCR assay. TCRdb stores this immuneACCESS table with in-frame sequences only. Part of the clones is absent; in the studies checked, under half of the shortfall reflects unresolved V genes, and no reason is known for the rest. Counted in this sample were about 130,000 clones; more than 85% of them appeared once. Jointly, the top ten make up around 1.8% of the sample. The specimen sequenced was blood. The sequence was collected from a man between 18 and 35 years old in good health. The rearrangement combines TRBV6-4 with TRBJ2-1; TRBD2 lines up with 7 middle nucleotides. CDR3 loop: CASSAAGNRNEQFF. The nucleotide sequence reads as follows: TGTGCCAGCAGTGCAGCGGGAAATCGGAATGAGCAGTTCTTC.